These 32 T cell receptor beta chains share one sample of origin, sequenced in a study of cytomegalovirus exposure and HLA in healthy donors (dated by TCRdb to 2016 to 2017). To prepare the library, the immunoSEQ multiplex PCR assay was applied. TCRdb's version of the immuneACCESS table is confined to in-frame rearrangements and falls short of the full clone set. An unresolved V gene accounts for under half of the shortfall where checked; the remainder is of unknown origin. The sample includes 180,000 or so clones, with 86% observed a single time. The ten largest clones represent 7.2% of the sample. Specimen: PBMCs. All receptors derive from a man aged 25-45 years in good health and CMV-seropositive.

V usage is TRBV6-5 and J usage is TRBJ2-1; D uncertain. The germline V gene encodes CDR1 MNHEY and CDR2 SVGAGI. V was clipped by 5 bases and J by 6 bases, with 5 bases between them. CDR3 length: 11 residues. The CDR3 DNA is TGTGCCAGCAGTCTGAGCAATGAGCAGTTCTTC. It translates to CASSLSNEQFF.

The chain uses TRBV7-2 and TRBJ1-3, with a weak D call TRBD1 (6 bases). In germline, CDR1 is SGHTA, CDR2 FQGNSA. The CDR3 contains 14 residues. Trimming shortened V by 2 bases and J by 2 bases, and 7 bases separated the two germline ends. The CDR3 loop reads CASSLTGTGNTIYF. CDR3 bases: TGTGCCAGCAGCTTAACAGGGACTGGAAACACCATATATTTT.

The CDR3 region is CASRSSSYEQYF. The CDR3 DNA reads TGTGCCAGCAGGTCCTCCTCCTACGAGCAGTACTTC. The V and J genes are TRBV28 and TRBJ2-7; D ambiguous. V was cut by 6 bases and J by 0 bases, with 6 bases left in between. Germline V gives CDR1 MDHEN, CDR2 SYDVKM. This CDR3 spans 12 amino acids.

In this sample, this clone turned up many times. The rearrangement joins TRBV6-5 to TRBJ1-4; D is undetermined. The CDR3 extends over 15 amino acids. Germline CDR1 MNHEY, CDR2 SVGAGI. Trimming removed 5 bases at V and 3 bases at J, with 13 bases between. The DNA of the CDR3 is TGTGCCAGCAGTCCGCGATTTGAACCTAATGAAAAACTGTTTTTT. This encodes CASSPRFEPNEKLFF.

V is TRBV11-2 and J is TRBJ2-7; tentatively, D is TRBD1 or TRBD2 (5 bases each). The germline V gene encodes CDR1 SGHAT and CDR2 FQNNGV. CDR3 length equals 15 residues. The V end was cut by 3 bases, the J end by 2 bases, with 14 bases between. The CDR3 spells CASSFLGTMTYEQYF. CDR3 nucleotide sequence: TGTGCCAGCAGCTTCCTTGGGACCATGACCTACGAGCAGTACTTC.

This rearrangement joins TRBV5-6 to TRBJ2-3, with 7 bases that match TRBD1. Unmatched junction bases numbered 8, after V lost 4 bases and J lost 0 bases. CDR3 length: 16 amino acids. Germline loops: CDR1 SGHDT, CDR2 YYEEEE. CDR3 region: CASSLRTGSSTDTQYF. Written as DNA, the CDR3 is TGTGCCAGCAGCCTACGGACAGGCTCGAGCACAGATACGCAGTATTTT. Looking up the rest from reference TRBV5-6 and TRBJ2-3 gives the full variable domain: DAGVTQSPTHLIKTRGQQVTLRCSPKSGHDTVSWYQQALGQGPQFIFQYYEEEERQRGNFPDRFSGHQFPNYSSELNVNALLLGDSALYLCASSLRTGSSTDTQYFGPGTRLTVL.

The chain has TRBV6-5 and TRBJ1-1; the D is unclear. This CDR3 comprises 14 residues. The germline V and J ends were trimmed by 2 bases and 4 bases, with 11 bases remaining between them. Germline V gives CDR1 MNHEY, CDR2 SVGAGI. CDR3 amino acids: CASSYARPLTEAFF. In nucleotides, the CDR3 is TGTGCCAGCAGTTACGCCAGGCCCCTCACTGAAGCTTTCTTT.

CDR3 amino acids: CASTAQGTVSYEQYF. Written as DNA, the CDR3 is TGTGCCAGCACCGCACAGGGTACAGTGTCCTACGAGCAGTACTTC. The chain joins TRBV28 to TRBJ2-7, with TRBD1 as a possible D gene (6 bases). V dropped 7 bases and J dropped 1 base, with 17 bases sitting between them. CDR3 length equals 15 residues. Germline assignment: CDR1 MDHEN and CDR2 SYDVKM.

The chain is built from TRBV28 and TRBJ1-4, with D possibly matching TRBD1 (6 bases). This CDR3 has 15 amino acids. Trimming left V 5 bases short and J 1 base short, with 11 bases between. Germline values: CDR1 MDHEN, CDR2 SYDVKM. CDR3 residues: CASSQQGITNEKLFF. The CDR3, as DNA: TGTGCCAGCAGTCAACAGGGTATAACTAATGAAAAACTGTTTTTT.

V is TRBV12-2 and J is TRBJ1-2. TRBV12-2 is termed a pseudogene. This CDR3 has 16 residues. The DNA of the CDR3 is TGTGCAAGTCGCTTAGATGCGAATCACTCTTTCTATGGCTACACCTTC. Translated, it gives CASRLDANHSFYGYTF.

The chain links TRBV6-5 to TRBJ1-3; D possibly corresponds to TRBD1 (5 bases). CDR3 length equals 16 residues. V lost 0 bases and J 2 bases, leaving 11 bases between the germline ends. CDR1 is MNHEY, CDR2 SVGAGI, per germline. This CDR3 reads CASSYSRGNPGNTIYF. CDR3 nucleotide sequence: TGTGCCAGCAGTTACTCGAGGGGAAACCCTGGAAACACCATATATTTT.

J is TRBJ2-7 and V is TRBV5-5; maybe TRBD1 (6 bases). This CDR3 has 15 amino acids. Germline V CDR1 and CDR2: SGHKS, YYEKEE (reference sequence). V lost 4 bases to trimming and J lost 7 bases, with 21 bases between them. The chain's CDR3 is CASSPSRDILQEQYF. The DNA for the CDR3 is TGTGCCAGCAGCCCGTCCCGGGACATCCTTCAAGAGCAGTACTTC.

On this clone: At one end the junction does not follow the germline gene, possibly because of a read error. This chain links TRBV19 with TRBJ1-5, with unresolved D. There are 16 residues in the CDR3. Germline V gives CDR1 LNHDA, CDR2 SQIVND (reference sequence). The chain's CDR3 is CASTDGEGRTNQPQHF. The CDR3 region has the DNA TGTGCAAGTACCGACGGGGAGGGAAGGACCAATCAGCCCCAGCATTTT.

This clone was recorded a few times. This chain joins TRBV9 and TRBJ2-7, with 12 bases matching TRBD2. This CDR3 spans 16 amino acids. Unmatched junction bases numbered 7, after V lost 3 bases and J lost 3 bases. Germline V gives CDR1 SGDLS, CDR2 YYNGEE. CDR3 sequence: CASSAEGLAGNYEQYF. In DNA form, the CDR3 reads TGTGCCAGCAGCGCAGAAGGACTAGCGGGGAACTACGAGCAGTACTTC.

V is TRBV7-9 and J is TRBJ1-6; 9 nucleotides align to TRBD1. Germline values: CDR1 SEHNR, CDR2 FQNEAQ (reference sequence). Germline trimming cut 4 bases from V and 0 bases from J; bases unmatched to any gene: 1. This CDR3 contains 16 residues. In DNA form, the CDR3 reads TGTGCCAGCAGCTCGGACAGGGGCTCCTATAATTCACCCCTCCACTTT. This gives the protein CASSSDRGSYNSPLHF.

The chain joins TRBV9 to TRBJ2-1; 8 bases align to TRBD2. The CDR3 totals 16 residues. Germline V lookup: CDR1 SGDLS, CDR2 YYNGEE. V lost 4 bases, J lost 2 bases, and 8 bases stayed unmatched. The CDR3 sequence is CASSRREREPYNEQFF. The DNA for the CDR3 is TGTGCCAGCAGCCGGCGGGAGCGGGAGCCCTACAATGAGCAGTTCTTC.

The chain recombines TRBV6-6 with TRBJ1-5; 9 nucleotides line up with TRBD1. The CDR3 length is 16 residues. After removal of 6 bases from V and 4 bases from J, the junction contained 10 bases not matched to a gene. Germline values: CDR1 MNHNY, CDR2 SVGAGI (reference sequence). Written as DNA, the CDR3 is TGTGCCAGCAGAGGCACCGGGACAGGGCCGAATCAGCCCCAGCATTTT. Translated: CASRGTGTGPNQPQHF.

The CDR3 is CASSLGPYSNQPQHF. DNA of the CDR3: TGTGCCAGCAGCCTGGGTCCATATAGCAATCAGCCCCAGCATTTT. V and J are TRBV11-2 and TRBJ1-5, with D uncertain. From germline, CDR1 is SGHAT and CDR2 FQNNGV. The CDR3 runs to 15 residues. Trimming removed 5 bases at V and 0 bases at J, with 11 bases between.

This rearrangement joins TRBV4-3 to TRBJ2-2, with D perhaps assigned TRBD1 or TRBD2 (6 bases each). Trimming took off 0 bases at V and 4 bases at J, with 12 bases between the two ends. Germline CDR1 LGHNA, CDR2 YSLEER. There are 16 residues in the CDR3. The CDR3 here is CASSQDYGGITGELFF. The CDR3 DNA is TGCGCCAGCAGCCAAGATTACGGGGGCATCACCGGGGAGCTGTTTTTT.

This sequence joins TRBV28 and TRBJ2-7; D is undetermined. Trimming cost V 8 bases and J 7 bases, with 12 bases left between them. Germline V CDR1 and CDR2: MDHEN, SYDVKM. The CDR3 has 11 amino acids. In DNA form, the CDR3 reads TGTGCCAGCTCAAGTATCGGTGAGCAGTACTTC. Protein sequence: CASSSIGEQYF.

The count of this clone is one. V and J are TRBV7-9 and TRBJ1-2; D perhaps matches TRBD1 (5 bases). V was clipped by 5 bases and J by 4 bases, with 14 bases between them. This CDR3 region has 14 residues. In germline, CDR1 is SEHNR, CDR2 FQNEAQ (reference sequence). CDR3 in DNA: TGTGCCAGCAGCGGCTCTGGGGCGGCCTATGGCTACACCTTC. It yields the protein CASSGSGAAYGYTF.

The chain recombines TRBV6-1 with TRBJ1-2, with D hard to call. Germline V gene lookup returns CDR1 MNHNS and CDR2 SASEGT. Trimming removed 2 bases at V and 3 bases at J, with 19 bases between. The CDR3 runs 17 residues. CDR3: CASSERSTRSYDYGYTF. The CDR3 DNA reads TGTGCCAGCAGTGAAAGGTCTACTCGAAGTTACGACTATGGCTACACCTTC.

The CDR3 bases are TGTGCCAGCAGCTTAGTTATGGACAATGAGCAGTTCTTC. Translating gives CASSLVMDNEQFF. J is TRBJ2-1 and V is TRBV7-2; D call uncertain. The CDR3 extends over 13 amino acids. Per germline, CDR1 SGHTA and CDR2 FQGNSA. The V gene lost 1 base and the J gene lost 5 bases, with 6 bases spanning the gap.

The rearrangement uses TRBV5-1 and TRBJ2-2; D possibly corresponds to TRBD1 (6 bases). V shed 5 bases and J shed 5 bases, with 13 bases lying between them. Per the germline V gene, CDR1 is SGHRS and CDR2 is YFSETQ. This CDR3 is 14 amino acids long. CDR3 in amino acids: CASSTGFLTGELFF. The DNA for the CDR3 is TGCGCCAGCAGTACAGGGTTTTTGACCGGGGAGCTGTTTTTT. The full variable domain, in which reference TRBV5-1 and TRBJ2-2 provide the parts outside the CDR3, is KAGVTQTPRYLIKTRGQQVTLSCSPISGHRSVSWYQQTPGQGLQFLFEYFSETQRNKGNFPGRFSGRQFSNSRSEMNVSTLELGDSALYLCASSTGFLTGELFFGEGSRLTVL.

The J gene is TRBJ1-2, the V gene TRBV6-5; 8 nucleotides agree with TRBD1. Germline values: CDR1 MNHEY, CDR2 SVGAGI. With 5 bases clipped from V and 4 bases from J, the junction kept 3 bases outside the gene matches. CDR3 length: 13 amino acids. CDR3 sequence (DNA): TGTGCCAGCAGTGCTGGGACAGGCTATGGCTACACCTTC. This codes for CASSAGTGYGYTF.

The chain combines TRBV5-1 with TRBJ1-6; D not certain. Germline values: CDR1 SGHRS, CDR2 YFSETQ. Trimming left V 7 bases short and J 5 bases short, with 16 bases between. The CDR3 consists of 15 residues. CDR3 sequence (DNA): TGCGCCAGCGCCGACGTCGGACCAAATAATTCACCCCTCCACTTT. The encoded protein is CASADVGPNNSPLHF.

The chain combines TRBV27 with TRBJ1-1; D is unclear. Trimming took off 8 bases at V and 1 base at J, with 11 bases between the two ends. The germline V gene encodes CDR1 MNHEY and CDR2 SMNVEV (reference sequence). This CDR3 has 13 amino acids. CDR3 DNA: TGTGCCAGCCGATTCGAGAGGAACACTGAAGCTTTCTTT. The encoded protein is CASRFERNTEAFF.

This clone has only a few counts. The rearrangement uses TRBV29-1 and TRBJ1-3, with 8 bases that match TRBD1. Unmatched junction bases numbered 5, after V lost 4 bases and J lost 3 bases. The germline V gene encodes CDR1 SQVTM and CDR2 ANQGSEA. The CDR3 loop spans 14 amino acids. In DNA form, the CDR3 reads TGCAGCGTTGGGAACACAGGGGGTGGAAACACCATATATTTT. Protein product: CSVGNTGGGNTIYF.

The V call is TRBV4-1, the J call TRBJ2-3; D gene ambiguous. Germline V gives CDR1 MGHRA, CDR2 YSYEKL. Trimming removed 3 bases at V and 7 bases at J, with 14 bases between. The CDR3 runs 14 residues. CDR3 region: CASSQRDGKNTQYF. In DNA, the CDR3 is TGCGCCAGCAGCCAGAGAGATGGAAAAAATACGCAGTATTTT.

V gene TRBV6-1 combines with J gene TRBJ2-1; TRBD2 aligns across 8 bases. The CDR3 consists of 15 residues. Germline V CDR1 and CDR2: MNHNS, SASEGT. Unmatched junction bases numbered 9, after V lost 0 bases and J lost 11 bases. The CDR3 region is CASSEAALAGDQQFF. The DNA of the CDR3 is TGTGCCAGCAGTGAAGCTGCGCTAGCGGGCGACCAGCAGTTCTTC.

J is TRBJ2-7 and V is TRBV30; 7 bases agree with TRBD1. CDR3 length equals 12 residues. Germline CDR1 reads GTSNPN; CDR2 reads SVGIG (reference sequence). V trimming: 3 bases; J trimming: 6 bases; junction bases outside the gene matches: 5. In DNA, the CDR3 is TGTGCCTGGAGCAGACAGGGAATCGAGCAGTACTTC. This encodes CAWSRQGIEQYF.

The chain carries TRBV6-1 and TRBJ2-2; 8 bases are a match to TRBD2. V lost 10 bases, J lost 2 bases, and 9 bases stayed unmatched. The germline V gene encodes CDR1 MNHNS and CDR2 SASEGT. The CDR3 extends over 15 amino acids. The CDR3 sequence is CATLSAGANTGELFF. The CDR3 DNA reads TGTGCCACCCTCTCAGCGGGGGCTAACACCGGGGAGCTGTTTTTT.